This T cell receptor beta chain was retrieved from a study of Ad26.COV2.S vaccination and SARS-CoV-2 variants. Study-wide results and caveats: Participants in the vaccine arm had higher spike-specific TCR breadth; placebo recipients had lower.

A remark on this clone: The antigen is unknown. Within the sample, other DNA sequences also encode this same CDR3.

Using immunoSEQ multiplex PCR, the repertoire was profiled, and TCRdb retains in-frame clones only, with some absent. The table includes about 400,000 clones, approximately 83% detected once. Described treatment: roughly 19 received Ad26.COV2.S at low or high dose, single or two shots; about 5 received placebo; per-sample allocation not given. Collection of the samples took place on day 63 after the first injection of vaccine or placebo. V was cut by 3 bases and J by 6 bases, with 7 bases left in between. From germline, CDR1 is LGHDT and CDR2 YNNKEL (reference sequence). This CDR3 contains 12 residues.

The sequence was collected from a person aged 18 to 59 who received the Ad26.COV2.S COVID-19 vaccine or a placebo. The source material was peripheral blood, sampled in a trial of Ad26.COV2.S vaccine versus placebo. The V and J genes are TRBV3-1 (or the pseudogene TRBV3-2) and TRBJ2-3; D is ambiguous. In DNA, the CDR3 is TGTGCCAGCAGCCATTTAGGGGATACGCAGTATTTT. Translating gives CASSHLGDTQYF.